This TCR beta chain stems from a study of beta chain features in type 1 diabetes. Whole-study context: All samples combined gave just under 110 million sorted cells for examination.

The V end lost 5 bases, the J end lost 4 bases, and 16 bases lay between the germline ends. Per the germline V gene, CDR1 is SEHNR and CDR2 is FQNEAQ (reference sequence). CDR3 size: 15 residues. The study reverse transcribed the entire isolated RNA, so it sequenced expressed TCRB transcripts. Measured with immunoSEQ multiplex PCR; TCRdb has only the in-frame clones, and not every one. The repertoire holds roughly 400,000 clones, with 11% to 15% as singletons. Sampling consisted of one heparinised blood draw per donor, averaging approximately 100 mL. In all sorted populations, purity surpassed 95%. The chain is built from TRBV7-9 and TRBJ2-3; D gene uncertain. What was sequenced was naive CD4+ T cells from blood. This TCR came from a young man in good health. As DNA, the CDR3 is TGTGCCAGCAGCGTGGAACGGCACCGTGCAGATACGCAGTATTTT. Its translation is CASSVERHRADTQYF.